The 26 T cell receptor beta chains given below trace back to one sample, sequenced in a study of beta chain features in type 1 diabetes. Isolated RNA was reverse transcribed in full, so expressed TCRB transcripts were sequenced. Only in-frame clones appear in the TCRdb table, and some are missing; sequencing was by immunoSEQ multiplex PCR. The table shows fewer than 550,000 clones, with 11% occurring only once. Input material: naive CD4+ T cells from blood. Receptor source: a woman between 18 and 30 years old in good health.

This clone has more than one count but fewer than ten. The chain uses TRBV7-2 and TRBJ2-2; D not certain. The CDR3 totals 15 residues. Deletions cut 0 bases from V and 4 bases from J, with 9 bases between. Germline CDR1 SGHTA, CDR2 FQGNSA. The CDR3 DNA reads as TGTGCCAGCAGCTTAGCAGGGTTAGTCACCGGGGAGCTGTTTTTT. Residues: CASSLAGLVTGELFF.

This clone was counted between two and nine times. This chain uses TRBV11-3 with TRBJ2-3; D might be TRBD1 (5 bases). The CDR3 runs to 13 residues. Germline V gives CDR1 SGHNT, CDR2 YENEEA. Trimming removed 3 bases at V and 3 bases at J, with 7 bases between. CDR3 sequence reads: CASSFDRTDTQYF. The CDR3 DNA follows: TGTGCCAGCAGCTTTGACAGAACAGATACGCAGTATTTT.

J is TRBJ1-1 and V is TRBV7-9; 12 bases map to TRBD1. CDR3 length: 18 amino acids. Trimming cost V 5 bases and J 1 base; bases outside gene matches: 11. Looked up from germline, CDR1 is SEHNR and CDR2 is FQNEAQ (reference sequence). The CDR3: CASSPKSRDRGRNTEAFF. The CDR3 DNA is TGTGCCAGCAGCCCGAAGTCCCGGGACAGGGGGCGGAACACTGAAGCTTTCTTT.

The genes are TRBV5-1 and TRBJ2-1; 7 bases align to TRBD2. Per the germline V gene, CDR1 is SGHRS and CDR2 is YFSETQ. The CDR3 spans 13 residues. J lost 5 bases, V lost 5 bases, and 4 bases had no gene match. The CDR3 here is CASRAGKDNEQFF. CDR3 DNA: TGCGCCAGCAGAGCGGGAAAGGACAATGAGCAGTTCTTC.

This chain links TRBV27 with TRBJ2-7; D is undetermined. Trimming cost V 8 bases and J 6 bases, with 8 bases left between them. CDR3 length: 10 amino acids. Germline lookup yields CDR1 MNHEY and CDR2 SMNVEV (reference sequence). CDR3 nucleotides: TGTGCCAGCCGGACGGGCGAGCAGTACGTC. Translation: CASRTGEQYV.

The chain employs TRBV15 and TRBJ2-5; D not resolved. The CDR3 length is 15 residues. Germline CDR1 LNHNV, CDR2 YYDKDF (reference sequence). Trimming removed 1 base from V and 5 bases from J, with 14 bases in between. DNA of the CDR3: TGTGCCACCAGCAGAGGGTCGAAGGCGGACGAGACCCAGTACTTC. This sequence encodes CATSRGSKADETQYF.

This clone was seen more than once but under ten times. CDR3 DNA: TGTGCCAGCAGCTTAAATTCTGGGGCCAACGTCCTGACTTTC. Protein product: CASSLNSGANVLTF. V usage is TRBV7-3 and J usage is TRBJ2-6, with D unclear. The CDR3 is 14 amino acids. The V end lost 1 base, the J end lost 1 base, and 2 bases lay between the germline ends. CDR1 is SGHTA, CDR2 FQGTGA, per germline.

A note on this clone: Other DNA variants within this sample encode the same CDR3. The DNA of the CDR3 is TGCAGCGTTGTTCCCAGGGGGCTAACTATGAACACTGAAGCTTTCTTT. Protein: CSVVPRGLTMNTEAFF. The chain is built from TRBV29-1 and TRBJ1-1; TRBD1 aligns across 8 bases. This CDR3 has 16 residues. In germline, CDR1 is SQVTM, CDR2 ANQGSEA. The V gene end was trimmed by 4 bases and the J gene end by 0 bases; junction bases not matched to a gene: 10.

This clone showed up just a few times. V gene TRBV29-1 combines with J gene TRBJ2-3; no clear D gene. Trimming pared 7 bases from V and 2 bases from J, leaving 19 bases between. This CDR3 spans 15 amino acids. The germline V gene has CDR1 SQVTM and CDR2 ANQGSEA. The DNA for the CDR3 is TGCAGCGGCGTTCTCATCTCGTACCTCACAGATACGCAGTATTTT. This gives the protein CSGVLISYLTDTQYF.

The sample holds a few counts of this clone. The chain links TRBV5-4 to TRBJ2-5, with 9 bases fitting TRBD1. Per the germline V gene, CDR1 is SGHNT and CDR2 is YYREEE (reference sequence). CDR3 length equals 16 residues. Trimming took 2 bases from V and 5 from J; bases not matched to a gene: 10. CDR3 region: CASSFGDRAREETQYF. In DNA, the CDR3 is TGTGCCAGCAGCTTTGGGGACAGGGCCCGGGAGGAGACCCAGTACTTC.

The chain uses TRBV15 and TRBJ1-1, with no clear D. CDR1 is LNHNV and CDR2 is YYDKDF in the germline V gene (reference sequence). The ends were cut back, 2 bases at V and 5 bases at J, with 6 bases in the middle. The CDR3 contains 12 residues. The CDR3 DNA reads as TGTGCCACCAGCAGACCCTATACTGAAGCTTTCTTT. Protein sequence: CATSRPYTEAFF.

The chain joins TRBV7-2 to TRBJ2-7; 7 nucleotides align to TRBD2. Germline CDR1 reads SGHTA; CDR2 reads FQGNSA. Trimming at V came to 1 base and at J to 6 bases, leaving 9 bases not matched to a gene. This CDR3 contains 15 residues. This CDR3 reads CASSLVGSPGGEQYF. CDR3 coding DNA: TGTGCCAGCAGCTTAGTAGGTTCGCCGGGGGGCGAGCAGTACTTC.

The V call is TRBV7-2, the J call TRBJ2-7, with TRBD1 matching 7 bases. The CDR3 has 14 residues. V lost 4 bases and J lost 4; bases outside the gene matches: 7. Germline CDR1 SGHTA, CDR2 FQGNSA. The CDR3 DNA reads as TGTGCCAGCAGCTCACAGGGGTTGGGTTACGAGCAGTACTTC. It translates to CASSSQGLGYEQYF.

This clone was recorded a few times. The chain uses TRBV7-9 and TRBJ2-6, with D unclear. V lost 1 base to trimming and J lost 0 bases, with 7 bases between them. The CDR3 covers 16 residues. CDR1 is SEHNR, CDR2 FQNEAQ, per germline (reference sequence). CDR3 region: CASSLDRRSGANVLTF. In nucleotides, the CDR3 is TGTGCCAGCAGCTTAGATAGACGCTCTGGGGCCAACGTCCTGACTTTC. Filled out from reference TRBV7-9 and TRBJ2-6, the complete variable domain reads DTGVSQNPRHKITKRGQNVTFRCDPISEHNRLYWYRQTLGQGPEFLTYFQNEAQLEKSRLLSDRFSAERPKGSFSTLEIQRTEQGDSAMYLCASSLDRRSGANVLTFGAGSRLTVL.

This clone appeared a few times. This rearrangement joins TRBV25-1 to TRBJ1-1; 7 bases are a match to TRBD1. With V trimmed by 1 base and J by 1 base, 3 bases remained unmatched. Germline-derived CDR1 and CDR2 are MGHDK and SYGVNS. The CDR3 spans 15 residues. CDR3 nucleotides: TGTGCCAGCAGTGAATGGGGACAGAGGAACACTGAAGCTTTCTTT. This codes for CASSEWGQRNTEAFF.

The V gene is TRBV2, the J gene TRBJ2-3, with 8 bases that match TRBD1. V trimming: 7 bases; J trimming: 6 bases; junction bases outside the gene matches: 9. The length of the CDR3 is 14 residues. The V gene's germline CDR1 is SNHLY and CDR2 FYNNEI. CDR3 coding DNA: TGTGCCAGCACCGAGGACAGGGTCAGCGATACGCAGTATTTT. Amino acids: CASTEDRVSDTQYF.

This clone was detected only a few times. V usage is TRBV6-5 and J usage is TRBJ2-4, with a possible D match to TRBD1 (7 bases). Trimming pared 0 bases from V and 6 bases from J, leaving 12 bases between. Germline CDR1 and CDR2: MNHEY and SVGAGI. This CDR3 is built from 15 residues. This CDR3 is CASSYSGGQSNIQYF. The CDR3 DNA follows: TGTGCCAGCAGTTACTCCGGGGGACAGTCAAACATTCAGTACTTC.

The genes are TRBV19 and TRBJ1-1; D uncertain. CDR3 length equals 13 residues. Trimming cost V 7 bases and J 4 bases, with 13 bases left between them. Germline values: CDR1 LNHDA, CDR2 SQIVND (reference sequence). CDR3 region: CASTERWGTEAFF. In nucleotides, the CDR3 is TGTGCCAGTACAGAACGGTGGGGCACTGAAGCTTTCTTT.

On this clone itself: Other nucleotide sequences in the sample specify the same CDR3. J is TRBJ2-3 and V is TRBV7-2; TRBD2 aligns across 8 bases. V was pared by 5 bases and J by 2 bases, with 12 bases of the junction left unmatched. The CDR3 sequence is 17 residues long. From germline, CDR1 is SGHTA and CDR2 FQGNSA. DNA of the CDR3: TGTGCCAGCAGCCCATTCGCTCCTAGCGGGTTCACAGATACGCAGTATTTT. Translating it yields CASSPFAPSGFTDTQYF.

This clone was seen a few times. J is TRBJ2-3 and V is TRBV30, with D uncertain. V lost 1 base to trimming and J lost 3 bases, with 5 bases between them. Germline loops: CDR1 GTSNPN, CDR2 SVGIG (reference sequence). The CDR3 runs 12 residues. This CDR3 is CAWSAATDTQYF. CDR3 bases: TGTGCCTGGAGTGCGGCTACAGATACGCAGTATTTT.

This clone was counted only a few times. The chain employs TRBV7-9 and TRBJ2-7; D is unclear. CDR3 size: 11 residues. Germline assignment: CDR1 SEHNR and CDR2 FQNEAQ (reference sequence). The ends were cut back, 2 bases at V and 4 bases at J, with 3 bases in the middle. CDR3 protein: CASSLRYEQYF. The CDR3 DNA reads TGTGCCAGCAGCTTAAGGTACGAGCAGTACTTC.

The chain recombines TRBV5-6 with TRBJ2-5, with unresolved D. CDR1 is SGHDT and CDR2 is YYEEEE in the germline V gene. Between the trimmed V and J ends, which lost 0 bases and 4 bases, there was a span of 7 bases. The CDR3 covers 13 residues. The CDR3 DNA is TGTGCCAGCAGCTTGGGGCGCGGAGAGACCCAGTACTTC. This encodes CASSLGRGETQYF.

The V call is TRBV4-2, the J call TRBJ1-4, with 7 bases aligning to TRBD1. The CDR3 sequence is 16 residues long. J was trimmed by 5 bases and V by 0 bases; bases with no gene match: 6. Germline CDR1 and CDR2: LGHNA and YNFKEQ. Here the CDR3 reads CASSQDTRGENEKLFF. CDR3 bases: TGTGCCAGCAGCCAAGATACCAGGGGGGAGAATGAAAAACTGTTTTTT.

This CDR3 is CASSPPGLEFGEQFF. In DNA form, the CDR3 reads TGTGCCAGCAGCCCCCCGGGACTAGAGTTTGGTGAGCAGTTCTTC. The chain couples TRBV5-6 to TRBJ2-1, with TRBD2 identical over 8 bases. Looked up from germline, CDR1 is SGHDT and CDR2 is YYEEEE. The length of the CDR3 is 15 residues. The trim removed 4 bases at V and 9 bases at J, leaving 12 bases unmatched.

The sample holds a few counts of this clone. This chain joins TRBV5-1 and TRBJ2-1, with 12 bases lining up with TRBD2. The germline gives CDR1 SGHRS, CDR2 YFSETQ. The V and J ends lost 4 bases and 7 bases, in that order; junction bases with no gene match: 9. This CDR3 region has 16 residues. The CDR3 DNA reads as TGCGCCAGCAGCAGAAGGACTAGCGGGGAACTAAATGAGCAGTTCTTC. This sequence encodes CASSRRTSGELNEQFF.

The rearrangement uses TRBV29-1 and TRBJ2-5, with D perhaps TRBD1 (6 bases). The CDR3 is made up of 14 amino acids. CDR1 SQVTM and CDR2 ANQGSEA come from the germline V gene. Trimming shortened V by 4 bases and J by 5 bases, and 17 bases separated the two germline ends. The CDR3 loop reads CSVGNRVVAETQYF. In nucleotides, the CDR3 is TGCAGCGTTGGGAACAGGGTAGTTGCTGAGACCCAGTACTTC. Full variable domain (remainder filled in from reference TRBV29-1 and TRBJ2-5): SAVISQKPSRDICQRGTSLTIQCQVDSQVTMMFWYRQQPGQSLTLIATANQGSEATYESGFVIDKFPISRPNLTFSTLTVSNMSPEDSSIYLCSVGNRVVAETQYFGPGTRLLVL.